This TCR beta chain derives from a study of post-analysis software for immune sequencing data. Study-level points and caveats: Controls showed lower frequencies than patients for several TRBV segments, and TRBV5-6, TRBV5-1 and TRBV20-1 were among these.

Prepared libraries of TCR beta cDNA carried unique molecular identifiers. TCRdb re-called the PCR reads with MiXCR, one entry per CDR3 protein. The sample carries almost 700,000 distinct CDR3 sequences, over 45% recorded once. The CDR3 extends over 17 amino acids. The ends were cut back, 0 bases at V and 0 bases at J, with 13 bases in the middle. From germline, CDR1 is SGHRS and CDR2 YFSETQ. Of note for this clonotype: Antigen specificity is unknown.

The chain couples TRBV5-1 to TRBJ2-1; D not resolved. The sample taken for sequencing was blood. The TCR comes from a girl aged 2-10 years with multiple sclerosis. Here the CDR3 reads CASSLEASQSSYNEQFF. CDR3 bases: TGCGCCAGCAGCTTGGAGGCCAGTCAAAGCTCCTACAATGAGCAGTTCTTC.